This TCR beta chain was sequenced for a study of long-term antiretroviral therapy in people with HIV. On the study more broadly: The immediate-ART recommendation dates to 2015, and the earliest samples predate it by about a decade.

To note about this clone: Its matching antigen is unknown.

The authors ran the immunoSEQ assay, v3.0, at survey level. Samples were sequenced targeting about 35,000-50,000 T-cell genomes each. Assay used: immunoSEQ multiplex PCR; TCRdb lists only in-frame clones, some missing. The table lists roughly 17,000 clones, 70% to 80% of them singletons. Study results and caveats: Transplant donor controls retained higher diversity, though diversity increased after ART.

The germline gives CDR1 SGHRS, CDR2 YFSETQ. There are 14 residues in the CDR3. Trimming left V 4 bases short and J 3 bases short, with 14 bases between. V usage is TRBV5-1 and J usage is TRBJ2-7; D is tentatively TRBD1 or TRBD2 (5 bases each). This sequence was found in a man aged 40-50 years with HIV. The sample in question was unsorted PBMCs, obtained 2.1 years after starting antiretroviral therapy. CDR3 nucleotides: TGCGCCAGCAGCCCAGAGGGGCAGGTCTACGAGCAGTACTTC. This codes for CASSPEGQVYEQYF.